The 32 T cell receptor beta chains below all came from one sample that was sequenced in a study of PD-1 blockade in classical Hodgkin lymphoma. Sequencing used immunoSEQ multiplex PCR; TCRdb keeps in-frame clones, though not all of them. In the table there are tens of thousands of clones, roughly 86% of which are singletons. The time point here: cycle 4 day 1 (C4D1), after 6 weeks of nivolumab. Brentuximab vedotin exposure varied among the patients, all of whom had relapsed after autologous stem cell transplantation. The sequences come from peripheral blood mononuclear cells (PBMCs), collected before the fourth cycle of nivolumab. These receptors were collected from a human donor with classical Hodgkin lymphoma.

The chain uses TRBV28 and TRBJ1-1; D unclear. The CDR3 consists of 14 residues. V lost 7 bases and J 1 base, leaving 13 bases between the germline ends. Germline assignment: CDR1 MDHEN and CDR2 SYDVKM. The CDR3, as DNA: TGTGCCAGCACCCTCTTACACAGGAACACTGAAGCTTTCTTT. Encoded protein: CASTLLHRNTEAFF. Looking up the rest from reference TRBV28 and TRBJ1-1 gives the full variable domain: DVKVTQSSRYLVKRTGEKVFLECVQDMDHENMFWYRQDPGLGLRLIYFSYDVKMKEKGDIPEGYSVSREKKERFSLILESASTNQTSMYLCASTLLHRNTEAFFGQGTRLTVV.

The chain recombines TRBV9 with TRBJ2-1; 8 bases map to TRBD2. Trimming took 0 bases from V and 4 from J; bases not matched to a gene: 6. The CDR3 loop spans 16 amino acids. Germline CDR1 SGDLS, CDR2 YYNGEE. The CDR3 DNA is TGTGCCAGCAGCGTAGTTGGCGGGGGGTTATACAATGAGCAGTTCTTC. Its translation: CASSVVGGGLYNEQFF.

The gene calls are TRBV5-4 and TRBJ2-3; D is unresolved. This CDR3 region has 13 residues. Trimming removed 4 bases at V and 4 bases at J, with 10 bases between. CDR1 is SGHNT, CDR2 YYREEE, per germline (reference sequence). CDR3: CASSMTPPDTQYF. The CDR3 coding sequence is TGTGCCAGCAGCATGACCCCTCCAGATACGCAGTATTTT.

V gene TRBV6-6 combines with J gene TRBJ2-7, with TRBD1 matching 7 bases. Germline-derived CDR1 and CDR2 are MNHNY and SVGAGI (reference sequence). This CDR3 has 15 amino acids. The J segment lost 6 bases and the V segment lost 6 bases, leaving 14 bases of the junction unmatched. CDR3 loop: CASRNQQGIVREQYF. Here the CDR3 DNA reads TGTGCCAGCAGAAACCAACAGGGGATCGTCCGCGAGCAGTACTTC.

The J gene is TRBJ1-5, the V gene TRBV27, with a tentative D call TRBD1 (5 bases). The V gene's germline CDR1 is MNHEY and CDR2 SMNVEV (reference sequence). The CDR3 covers 15 residues. The germline V and J ends were trimmed by 1 base and 1 base, with 8 bases remaining between them. CDR3 nucleotides: TGTGCCAGCAGTTTATGGGGGTTGAGCAATCAGCCCCAGCATTTT. Translating gives CASSLWGLSNQPQHF.

The V and J genes are TRBV5-1 and TRBJ1-1, with a possible D match to TRBD1 (5 bases). The CDR3 is 15 amino acids. Trimming took off 0 bases at V and 1 base at J, with 10 bases between the two ends. CDR1 SGHRS and CDR2 YFSETQ come from the germline V gene. CDR3 nucleotides: TGCGCCAGCAGCTTGGATGGACATAAGAACACTGAAGCTTTCTTT. Its protein product is CASSLDGHKNTEAFF.

This clone was seen a few times. The gene calls are TRBV27 and TRBJ1-2; D remains unclear. This CDR3 is built from 12 residues. Germline V CDR1 and CDR2: MNHEY, SMNVEV (reference sequence). Trimming cost V 5 bases and J 13 bases, with 17 bases left between them. CDR3 in DNA: TGTGCCAGCAGTGGCAGTAGGGCCGGGCTCACCTTC. It yields the protein CASSGSRAGLTF.

The chain combines TRBV2 with TRBJ1-4; TRBD1 matches 8 bases. The CDR3 covers 12 residues. J was trimmed by 13 bases and V by 6 bases; bases with no gene match: 7. Germline CDR1 is SNHLY and CDR2 is FYNNEI. The CDR3 region is CASSATGDGLFF. The CDR3 DNA follows: TGTGCCAGCAGCGCGACAGGGGACGGACTGTTTTTT.

This chain uses TRBV29-1 with TRBJ2-1, with D possibly matching TRBD1 (6 bases). This CDR3 spans 17 amino acids. Germline assignment: CDR1 SQVTM and CDR2 ANQGSEA. V lost 4 bases, J lost 2 bases, and 21 bases lay in between. The CDR3: CSVAADQGYRAYNEQFF. CDR3 bases: TGCAGCGTTGCTGCGGACCAAGGATACAGGGCCTACAATGAGCAGTTCTTC.

J is TRBJ2-3 and V is TRBV12-1; TRBD1 is the table's D call and was not checked against the DNA. TRBV12-1 is a pseudogene. The CDR3 totals 15 residues. The DNA for the CDR3 is TGTGCCAGCAGCCCAGGGGGCGCCGGCACAGATACGCAGTATTTT. It yields the protein CASSPGGAGTDTQYF.

J is TRBJ1-2 and V is TRBV7-3; no firm D call. Germline V gene lookup returns CDR1 SGHTA and CDR2 FQGTGA. The V end lost 5 bases, the J end lost 4 bases, and 11 bases lay between the germline ends. The CDR3 consists of 13 residues. Here the CDR3 reads CASSPAGGYGYTF. The CDR3 DNA sequence: TGTGCCAGCAGCCCCGCGGGCGGCTATGGCTACACCTTC.

This chain links TRBV4-1 with TRBJ2-3; 10 positions match TRBD2. V lost 2 bases to trimming and J lost 1 base; unmatched junction nucleotides: 12. Germline V lookup: CDR1 MGHRA, CDR2 YSYEKL. This CDR3 is built from 19 residues. CDR3 sequence: CASSQPNRTSGSCTDTQYF. The CDR3 DNA reads TGCGCCAGCAGCCAACCCAACCGGACTAGCGGAAGTTGCACAGATACGCAGTATTTT.

This clone was recorded once. The chain has TRBV19 and TRBJ2-1; 13 bases map to TRBD2. V dropped 4 bases and J dropped 6; count of bases not matched to a gene: 12. Per germline, CDR1 LNHDA and CDR2 SQIVND (reference sequence). The CDR3 extends over 18 amino acids. CDR3 in amino acids: CASSRGLAGDRITNEQFF. In nucleotides, the CDR3 is TGTGCCAGTAGTAGAGGACTAGCGGGAGATCGGATTACCAATGAGCAGTTCTTC.

The V call is TRBV11-2, the J call TRBJ1-3; no firm D call. CDR1 and CDR2 (germline): SGHAT, FQNNGV. V was shortened by 2 bases and J by 0 bases, with 8 bases between the two germline ends. This CDR3 comprises 15 residues. Written as DNA, the CDR3 is TGTGCCAGCAGCTTAACGGGTTCCTCTGGAAACACCATATATTTT. Its protein is CASSLTGSSGNTIYF.

The chain recombines TRBV29-1 with TRBJ2-5; D may be TRBD2 (5 bases). Germline lookup yields CDR1 SQVTM and CDR2 ANQGSEA. With 3 bases removed from V and 5 bases from J, the gap between germline ends came to 13 bases. The CDR3 is 13 residues long. CDR3 residues: CSVEIITGETQYF. The CDR3 DNA is TGCAGCGTTGAGATCATCACGGGGGAGACCCAGTACTTC.

The chain couples TRBV6-5 to TRBJ1-1, with TRBD1 identical over 7 bases. The CDR3 has 12 residues. With V trimmed by 5 bases and J by 9 bases, 6 bases remained unmatched. Germline V lookup: CDR1 MNHEY, CDR2 SVGAGI. CDR3 in DNA: TGTGCCAGCAGTCAAACAGGGGAAAAAGCTTTCTTT. Translation gives CASSQTGEKAFF.

V gene TRBV9 combines with J gene TRBJ2-7, with D possibly being TRBD2 (7 bases). Germline V gene sequence: CDR1 SGDLS, CDR2 YYNGEE. With 3 bases removed from V and 5 bases from J, the gap between germline ends came to 12 bases. This CDR3 has 13 residues. In nucleotides, the CDR3 is TGTGCCAGCAGCGGCGGAGGGGGGGACGAGCAGTACTTC. Amino acids: CASSGGGGDEQYF.

This clone was detected a few times. The chain joins TRBV5-4 to TRBJ2-7, with a weak D call TRBD2 (5 bases). The V end was cut by 4 bases, the J end by 0 bases, with 11 bases between. CDR3 size: 14 residues. Germline V gene lookup returns CDR1 SGHNT and CDR2 YYREEE (reference sequence). In nucleotides, the CDR3 is TGTGCCAGCAGCCCAGGACTGAGCTCCTACGAGCAGTACTTC. It is translated as CASSPGLSSYEQYF.

The chain is built from TRBV7-9 and TRBJ1-5; 9 bases line up with TRBD1. The CDR3 runs to 14 residues. Germline CDR1 and CDR2: SEHNR and FQNEAQ (reference sequence). The junction had 0 bases not matched to a gene; V was cut back by 0 bases and J by 6 bases. The CDR3 nucleotides read TGTGCCAGCAGCTTAGCGGGACAGGGTCAGCCCCAGCATTTT. Translated: CASSLAGQGQPQHF. Based on the CDR3 plus reference TRBV7-9 and TRBJ1-5, the full variable domain is DTGVSQNPRHKITKRGQNVTFRCDPISEHNRLYWYRQTLGQGPEFLTYFQNEAQLEKSRLLSDRFSAERPKGSFSTLEIQRTEQGDSAMYLCASSLAGQGQPQHFGDGTRLSIL.

The chain joins TRBV19 to TRBJ2-7; TRBD1 matches 7 bases. Germline assignment: CDR1 LNHDA and CDR2 SQIVND (reference sequence). This CDR3 spans 14 amino acids. The V segment lost 4 bases and the J segment 3 bases; nucleotides outside the gene matches: 6. CDR3 region: CASSRQGSLYEQYF. The CDR3 DNA sequence: TGTGCCAGTAGTAGACAGGGTTCCCTCTACGAGCAGTACTTC.

This chain connects TRBV19 to TRBJ2-7, with TRBD2 matching 12 bases. Germline-derived CDR1 and CDR2 are LNHDA and SQIVND (reference sequence). This CDR3 has 19 residues. The ends lost 5 bases at V and 4 bases at J; junction bases unmatched: 18. Here the CDR3 reads CASSPPPDMPSGRVYEQYF. CDR3 DNA: TGTGCCAGTAGTCCCCCGCCTGATATGCCTAGCGGGAGGGTGTACGAGCAGTACTTC.

This chain uses TRBV7-9 with TRBJ2-7; 7 bases map to TRBD2. The CDR3 runs 16 residues. Germline trimming cut 5 bases from V and 1 base from J; bases unmatched to any gene: 11. Germline assignment: CDR1 SEHNR and CDR2 FQNEAQ (reference sequence). The CDR3 region is CASSPPVASGSYEQYF. In DNA form, the CDR3 reads TGTGCCAGCAGCCCCCCGGTGGCTAGCGGTTCCTACGAGCAGTACTTC. Full variable domain (missing parts from reference TRBV7-9 and TRBJ2-7): DTGVSQNPRHKITKRGQNVTFRCDPISEHNRLYWYRQTLGQGPEFLTYFQNEAQLEKSRLLSDRFSAERPKGSFSTLEIQRTEQGDSAMYLCASSPPVASGSYEQYFGPGTRLTVT.

The chain recombines TRBV7-8 with TRBJ2-5, with D perhaps TRBD1 (5 bases). Trimming stripped 1 base from V and 1 base from J, with 13 bases between. The CDR3 runs 16 residues. Germline values: CDR1 SGHVS, CDR2 FQNEAQ. The CDR3 loop is CASSLGSGSLQETQYF. In DNA form, the CDR3 reads TGTGCCAGCAGCTTAGGCTCAGGGTCACTCCAAGAGACCCAGTACTTC.

This clone has only a few counts. V usage is TRBV27 and J usage is TRBJ2-5; the D gene is possibly TRBD2 (6 bases). This CDR3 is built from 16 residues. Trimming took off 4 bases at V and 2 bases at J, with 17 bases between the two ends. The germline V gene has CDR1 MNHEY and CDR2 SMNVEV (reference sequence). The CDR3 DNA is TGTGCCAGCAGTTACGAGCCTCTGGGGGGACAAGAGACCCAGTACTTC. It translates to CASSYEPLGGQETQYF.

For the CDR3, the DNA is TGCGCCAGCAGCCAAGTTAACCAACTGGGGGGACAGGGGGCTGGCGGGGAGCTGTTTTTT. Residues: CASSQVNQLGGQGAGGELFF. The chain joins TRBV4-1 to TRBJ2-2; 12 nucleotides align to TRBD1. Germline V CDR1 and CDR2: MGHRA, YSYEKL. V gave up 1 base and J gave up 7 bases; unmatched junction bases: 16. The CDR3 is 20 residues long.

The rearrangement links TRBV6-5 to TRBJ2-7; maybe TRBD1 (6 bases). The CDR3 is made up of 14 amino acids. Per the germline V gene, CDR1 is MNHEY and CDR2 is SVGAGI. Trimming stripped 7 bases from V and 3 bases from J, with 16 bases between. CDR3 nucleotides: TGTGCCAGCACTAAAACTGGACAGTTCTACGAGCAGTACTTC. It specifies CASTKTGQFYEQYF.

This sequence joins TRBV29-1 and TRBJ2-1; no firm D call. With 6 bases removed from V and 3 bases from J, the gap between germline ends came to 12 bases. The length of the CDR3 is 13 residues. Germline V gene data show CDR1 as SQVTM and CDR2 as ANQGSEA. CDR3 nucleotides: TGCAGCGTCTCGGGCATCGACTACAATGAGCAGTTCTTC. It codes for CSVSGIDYNEQFF.

The V gene is TRBV27, the J gene TRBJ1-1; D possibly corresponds to TRBD1 (6 bases). V lost 5 bases and J lost 0, with 10 bases in between. Germline lookup yields CDR1 MNHEY and CDR2 SMNVEV (reference sequence). This CDR3 has 14 residues. CDR3 coding DNA: TGTGCCAGCAGTCAAGGGGGGATGAACACTGAAGCTTTCTTT. Translating it yields CASSQGGMNTEAFF.

The rearrangement joins TRBV9 to TRBJ1-5; TRBD1 matches at 7 bases. This CDR3 is 17 amino acids long. V shed 3 bases and J 0 bases; nucleotides not matched to a gene: 9. Germline V gene data show CDR1 as SGDLS and CDR2 as YYNGEE. The CDR3 coding sequence is TGTGCCAGCAGCGCTCCGGGGACAGTTCTTAGCAATCAGCCCCAGCATTTT. Translation: CASSAPGTVLSNQPQHF.

The J gene is TRBJ1-5, the V gene TRBV6-5; D unresolved. Germline V gene lookup returns CDR1 MNHEY and CDR2 SVGAGI. The length of the CDR3 is 13 residues. V gave up 2 bases and J gave up 3 bases, with 5 bases separating them. CDR3 in amino acids: CASSYKNNQPQHF. The CDR3 DNA is TGTGCCAGCAGTTACAAGAACAATCAGCCCCAGCATTTT.

V gene TRBV18 combines with J gene TRBJ1-1; D remains ambiguous. Trimming removed 2 bases at V and 8 bases at J, with 9 bases between. Germline-derived CDR1 and CDR2 are KGHSH and LQKENI. The CDR3 extends over 12 amino acids. DNA for the CDR3: TGTGCCAGCTCACCAGTGGGCCAAGAAGCTTTCTTT. Its protein is CASSPVGQEAFF.

The chain carries TRBV4-2 and TRBJ2-1; D may be TRBD2 (6 bases). The CDR3 contains 16 residues. With 1 base removed from V and 4 bases from J, the gap between germline ends came to 14 bases. Germline loops: CDR1 LGHNA, CDR2 YNFKEQ. The CDR3 reads CASSQGRDSTYNEQFF. For the CDR3, the DNA is TGTGCCAGCAGCCAAGGACGGGACTCCACTTACAATGAGCAGTTCTTC.